This T cell receptor beta chain is from a study of sequential checkpoint blockade in melanoma. Overall study context: First-line arms were nivolumab then ipilimumab, or the reverse, randomized 1:1.

V was pared by 1 base and J by 4 bases, with 6 bases of the junction left unmatched. Germline CDR1 and CDR2: SGDLS and YYNGEE. The CDR3 has 15 residues. As for treatment: randomized to nivolumab then ipilimumab (arm A) or the reverse (arm B). DNA-damaging chemotherapy had not been given to any patient beforehand. From thawed PBMCs, live CD3+CD8+ cells negative for CD19 and CD56 were sorted. Data came from immunoSEQ multiplex PCR; TCRdb stores just in-frame clones and leaves some out. The sample has about 8,200 clones, around three fifths seen once. This specimen was CD8+ T cells sorted from blood (inferred from file names), taken from a patient given nivolumab and ipilimumab in sequence. The V and J genes are TRBV9 and TRBJ1-2; 8 bases map to TRBD1. The TCR originated in a human donor with melanoma. The CDR3 sequence is CASSVIGQGAYGYTF. CDR3 nucleotides: TGTGCCAGCAGCGTAATAGGACAGGGCGCCTATGGCTACACCTTC.